This T cell receptor (beta chain) was captured in a study of neurological immune-mediated disorders. The sample holds many counts of this clonotype. What it binds is unknown. Regarding the study as a whole: HTLV-1-associated myelopathy had the most TCR clonal expansion, whereas multiple sclerosis had the least (lower than in healthy controls).

In germline, CDR1 is SGHRS, CDR2 YFSETQ. Trimming took off 0 bases at V and 10 bases at J, with 17 bases between the two ends. The CDR3 spans 15 residues. The cDNA was synthesized by 5'RACE incorporating 10-nucleotide random UMIs. TCRdb fed the 5' RACE reads into MiXCR, producing one record per CDR3 protein. The data hold 55,000 to 65,000 distinct CDR3 sequences, with about 10% observed a single time. As to time point: longitudinal time-point 1 (baseline). The source material was PBMCs. The rearrangement uses TRBV5-1 and TRBJ2-1; the D is unclear. The receptor comes from a male donor with HTLV-1-associated myelopathy (HAM/TSP). The CDR3 DNA reads TGCGCCAGCAGCTTGGGTGCTGCAAACAATGGGGAGCAGTTCTTC. This encodes CASSLGAANNGEQFF.